Sequencing of this T cell receptor (beta chain) was carried out in a study of sequential checkpoint blockade in melanoma. Study in general: Patients were randomized 1:1 to nivolumab-then-ipilimumab or ipilimumab-then-nivolumab first-line. 75 to 95 pretreatment tumor DNA samples were TCRβ immunosequenced.

A word on this clone: The antigen is undetermined.

Study conclusions and caveats: T-cell fraction and clonality followed PD-L1 and CD8+ counts, not mutational load.

The table came from immunoSEQ multiplex PCR; TCRdb's copy has only in-frame clones and leaves some out. The sample includes more than 5,000 clones, 15% to 20% of them seen just once. The J segment lost 0 bases and the V segment lost 3 bases, leaving 5 bases of the junction unmatched. CDR1 and CDR2 (germline): LNHDA, SQIVND (reference sequence). CDR3 size: 16 residues. The treatment is: randomized to nivolumab then ipilimumab (arm A) or the reverse (arm B). The TCR comes from a human donor with melanoma. The sample consisted of tumor tissue (inferred from file names), taken from a patient given nivolumab and ipilimumab in sequence. This chain joins TRBV19 and TRBJ2-5; 9 bases match TRBD2. In nucleotides, the CDR3 is TGTGCCAGTAGTATGACGACTAGCGGCAACCAAGAGACCCAGTACTTC. Translated, it gives CASSMTTSGNQETQYF.